The clone carrying this T cell receptor beta chain has just a few counts. Its antigen is as yet unknown. As every portion of the isolated RNA was reverse transcribed, the sequencing read expressed TCRB transcripts. The method was immunoSEQ multiplex PCR; TCRdb's version includes in-frame clones alone and lacks a portion of them. The sample has about 410,000 clones, approximately 15% seen once. These data originate in a study of beta chain features in type 1 diabetes. CDR1 is SGHVS, CDR2 FQNEAQ, per germline. Trimming stripped 2 bases from V and 3 bases from J, with 5 bases between. CDR3 length: 12 amino acids. The authors sorted CD4+ naive, central memory, regulatory and stem cell-like memory cells via CD45RO/CCR7/CD25/CD127/CD95/CD27. Broader study findings: Moderate yet significant TCRB CDR3 shortening was seen in Type 1 diabetes patients in all four CD4+ subsets.

V is TRBV7-8 and J is TRBJ2-7; D ambiguous. The sequence was collected from a man younger than 45 in good health. Sequencing used naive CD4+ T cells from blood. The CDR3 DNA reads as TGTGCCAGCAGCTTAAGCAACTACGAGCAGTACGTC. This sequence encodes CASSLSNYEQYV.